This T cell receptor (beta chain) came from a study of T cells in Graves' hyperthyroidism and ophthalmopathy (dated by TCRdb to the late 2010s). For the study in its entirety: Peripheral blood was sampled at the time of initial diagnosis, prior to any treatment. A discovery cohort of about a hundred patients, approximately 44 with Graves' ophthalmopathy and about 58 with stable Graves' hyperthyroidism, was used to find distinguishing TCR V-J signatures. Whether ophthalmopathy could be predicted prospectively was tested in an independent validation cohort made up of 18 to 20 hyperthyroidism patients plus 17 patients who later progressed to ophthalmopathy. For training and testing, the 100 or so patients in the discovery cohort were randomly divided in a 7:3 ratio. In addition, the study compared T-cell repertoires in thyroid tissue and in blood from roughly six Graves' hyperthyroidism patients. Once sampling was done, hyperthyroidism patients were given methimazole at a starting dose of 30 mg daily, whereas ophthalmopathy patients were given high-dose intravenous methylprednisolone. TCR Vbeta CDR3 sequencing of roughly 140 peripheral blood samples (over 40 ophthalmopathy, 75 or so hyperthyroidism and about 17 progressor patients) is reported in the paper.

In the ophthalmopathy patients, disease was moderately to severely active, with a Clinical Activity Score of 3 or more, a NOSPECS grade of 4 or more, and a duration of less than 3 months. The study excluded patients with uncontrolled infections, other autoimmune diseases, pregnancy or lactation. Clinical symptoms, serum thyroxine and TRAb, thyroid ultrasound, and orbital computed tomography formed the basis for the diagnoses. Ficoll-Paque density gradient centrifugation was used to isolate PBMCs from around 10 ml of fresh peripheral blood. Total RNA was extracted using Trizol reagent, and RNA quality was assessed on an Agilent 2100 Bioanalyzer. CDR1 MNHNS and CDR2 SASEGT were looked up in the germline V gene. Including the terminal cysteine and phenylalanine, the CDR3 comprises 17 residues. The kept DNA is CDR3 alone, 51 bases in frame from the first base. Deletion took 7 bases off V and 3 bases off J, with a span of 22 bases between the germline ends.

Broad study findings and their caveats: In validation, the model predicted progression to ophthalmopathy with 55% to 71% sensitivity and around 72% specificity, a median of around six months before onset. Blood samples also contained most of the expanded thyroid clonotypes (frequency above 0.001), which suggests that blood repertoires may reflect thyroid immune responses. A 13 V-J signature model separated ophthalmopathy from stable hyperthyroidism, with just over 85% sensitivity and roughly 82% specificity in cross-validation and 80%/75% in testing. Sample size was not statistically predetermined, and blinding of investigators to group allocation was not performed.

This clonotype occurred a few times. Its antigen remains undetermined. One base away there is no much larger clone; base qualities are not given. TCR beta CDR3 regions were amplified from RNA transcripts. The first round of RT-PCR for the TCR CDR3 was performed with the HTBI primer set and the Qiagen OneStep RT-PCR kit. A second multiplex PCR round built the libraries, followed by size selection and purification. The libraries were sequenced on an Illumina HiSeq2000 using paired-end 100 bp reads. In the source study's methods: Raw data were processed with SOAPnuke, discarding reads with adapters, uncalled bases, mean Phred below 15, or no exact constant-primer or identifier match. High-quality paired reads were merged using COPE v1.2.5, and each unique nucleotide sequence was defined as a clonotype. Clonotypes were aligned to IMGT TRBV, TRBD and TRBJ reference segments using MiTCR v1.1. Analysis was restricted to V-J combinations with a frequency above 0.0001, which covered roughly 99% of repertoires. The TCS score was defined as the ratio of F50 (clonal expansion) to E x V (chaos), calculated using BLOSUM62-based TCRdist between CDR3 peptides within each V-J. Welch's t-statistics and random forest reduced around 520 V-J features to 10 to 15, which were used in a naive Bayes classifier (R e1071). TCRdb itself trimmed the public reads at Q25 with fastp, ran MiXCR and retained productive beta chains. Merged by CDR3 protein, the rows form single entries marked with the most common genes and DNA. TCRdb's processing, not the study's, gives the V and J calls here. The sample table lists fewer than 400,000 distinct CDR3 sequences, around an eighth of them with a count of one. Around 27% of the sample lies in the top ten.

The TCR sequence derives from a man in his fifties with Graves' ophthalmopathy. Sequencing was done on a sample of blood. The chain is encoded by TRBV6-1 joined to TRBJ2-4; the D region possibly corresponds to TRBD2 (6 bases align). The nucleotides read TGTGCCAGCATGGGGGTCCGCATGGGGGAGGTCAAAAACATTCAGTACTTC. Protein translation: CASMGVRMGEVKNIQYF.